Below are 31 T cell receptor beta chains sequenced from a single sample in a study of response to subunit inactivated influenza vaccine. One entry per CDR3 protein, called by TCRdb with MiXCR from the RT-PCR reads. The repertoire includes under 200,000 distinct CDR3 sequences, approximately 11% of them detected once, and roughly an eighth sits in the top ten. The sample consisted of non-naive T cells sorted from PBMCs, taken more than 35 days after vaccination. These receptors were taken from a man in his forties or fifties who received an inactivated influenza vaccine.

In this sample, this clonotype turned up a few times. The chain combines TRBV5-6 with TRBJ2-1; 8 bases match TRBD2. The V gene end was trimmed by 0 bases and the J gene end by 4 bases; junction bases not matched to a gene: 6. The CDR3 is 16 amino acids. Germline V gene data show CDR1 as SGHDT and CDR2 as YYEEEE. CDR3 DNA sequence: TGTGCCAGCAGCTTGGACGGGGGGGCTCTTTACAATGAGCAGTTCTTC. This sequence encodes CASSLDGGALYNEQFF.

In its sample, this clonotype was seen many times. V and J are TRBV5-1 and TRBJ1-1; 7 bases agree with TRBD1. Germline-derived CDR1 and CDR2 are SGHRS and YFSETQ. V shed 2 bases, J shed 1 base, and the junction held 5 bases outside the gene matches. CDR3 length: 15 residues. In nucleotides, the CDR3 is TGCGCCAGCAGCTTAGCCGGGACAGCGAACACTGAAGCTTTCTTT. It specifies CASSLAGTANTEAFF.

This clonotype was picked up a small number of times. The V and J genes are TRBV6-2 or TRBV6-3 and TRBJ1-2; D is unresolved. V lost 2 bases and J 8 bases, leaving 9 bases between the germline ends. Germline V gene lookup returns CDR1 MNHEY and CDR2 SVGEGT. This CDR3 comprises 12 residues. Here the CDR3 DNA reads TGTGCCAGCAGTTACCCATTGGGCGGCTACACCTTC. Translating gives CASSYPLGGYTF.

This clonotype was seen ten or more times. The V gene is TRBV6-2 or TRBV6-3, the J gene TRBJ2-5, with unresolved D. V dropped 3 bases and J dropped 2 bases, with 10 bases sitting between them. CDR1 is MNHEY, CDR2 SVGEGT, per germline. The CDR3 extends over 14 amino acids. The CDR3 region has the DNA TGTGCCAGCAGTTATGGCGCCTCACAAGAGACCCAGTACTTC. Its translation: CASSYGASQETQYF.

This clonotype was seen many times. The chain is built from TRBV5-1 and TRBJ1-2; perhaps TRBD1 as D (6 bases). Between the trimmed V and J ends, which lost 4 bases and 8 bases, there was a span of 18 bases. The CDR3 runs to 14 residues. The germline V gene encodes CDR1 SGHRS and CDR2 YFSETQ. CDR3 loop: CASSGGQPGGGYTF. The CDR3 DNA follows: TGCGCCAGCAGCGGAGGACAGCCTGGCGGCGGCTACACCTTC.

Many counts were recorded for this clonotype. The CDR3 protein is CASSFTSQDTGELFF. The CDR3 DNA reads TGTGCCAGCAGCTTCACTAGTCAAGACACCGGGGAGCTGTTTTTT. The genes are TRBV11-2 and TRBJ2-2; perhaps TRBD2 as D (5 bases). With 3 bases removed from V and 3 bases from J, the gap between germline ends came to 11 bases. CDR1 and CDR2 (germline): SGHAT, FQNNGV. This CDR3 has 15 residues.

The chain employs TRBV12-3 or TRBV12-4 and TRBJ2-7; TRBD1 matches at 7 bases. The CDR3 has 18 residues. In DNA, the CDR3 is TGTACCCGCAGTAAGACAGGGAAGGGGCTGGAAGGGGGCTACGAGCAGTACTTC. It encodes CTRSKTGKGLEGGYEQYF.

Ten or more counts support this clonotype. This rearrangement joins TRBV29-1 to TRBJ2-3; 7 bases match TRBD2. The germline V gene encodes CDR1 SQVTM and CDR2 ANQGSEA. The CDR3 runs to 15 residues. Trimming took 0 bases from V and 4 from J; bases not matched to a gene: 7. For the CDR3, the DNA is TGCAGCGTTGAAGATCGCCCCGGGAGGCCAGATACGCAGTATTTT. Translated: CSVEDRPGRPDTQYF.

This clonotype showed up just a few times. CDR3 coding DNA: TGTGCCAGCAGCCCAGGGCATGGGGGCGAGCAGTACTTC. Translating gives CASSPGHGGEQYF. V gene TRBV7-2 combines with J gene TRBJ2-7, with D perhaps assigned TRBD1 or TRBD2 (5 bases each). With 5 bases removed from V and 6 bases from J, the gap between germline ends came to 14 bases. Germline V gene lookup returns CDR1 SGHTA and CDR2 FQGNSA. The CDR3 is 13 amino acids.

This clonotype appeared many times. This chain links TRBV7-2 with TRBJ2-3; D remains ambiguous. Trimming cost V 3 bases and J 1 base, with 14 bases left between them. Germline lookup yields CDR1 SGHTA and CDR2 FQGNSA. CDR3 size: 16 residues. The CDR3 DNA follows: TGTGCCAGCAGCTTTTCCGCCTGGGTTGGCACAGATACGCAGTATTTT. Residues: CASSFSAWVGTDTQYF.

This clonotype was recorded many times. The rearrangement uses TRBV28 and TRBJ2-3, with D perhaps being TRBD1 or TRBD2 (5 bases each). The CDR3 totals 17 residues. The ends were cut back, 7 bases at V and 2 bases at J, with 22 bases in the middle. Per the germline V gene, CDR1 is MDHEN and CDR2 is SYDVKM. The CDR3 protein is CASTLAPWQGTTDTQYF. The CDR3 nucleotides read TGTGCCAGCACCCTAGCCCCCTGGCAGGGCACCACAGATACGCAGTATTTT.

The chain couples TRBV7-9 to TRBJ2-5, with 11 bases identical to TRBD1. V was pared by 5 bases and J by 5 bases, with 7 bases of the junction left unmatched. The CDR3 has 15 residues. Germline CDR1 and CDR2: SEHNR and FQNEAQ (reference sequence). This chain's CDR3 is CASSLPDRGLETQYF. In DNA form, the CDR3 reads TGTGCCAGCAGCCTACCGGACAGGGGGCTTGAGACCCAGTACTTC.

This clonotype has ten or more counts. The CDR3 DNA follows: TGTGCCAGCAGACTAACCACCTATGGGAGGACAGGGGGAGAGGATGGCTACACCTTC. Residues: CASRLTTYGRTGGEDGYTF. This sequence joins TRBV7-3 and TRBJ1-2; 10 nucleotides line up with TRBD1. Trimming cost V 6 bases and J 6 bases; bases outside gene matches: 22. The CDR3 spans 19 residues. Germline CDR1 reads SGHTA; CDR2 reads FQGTGA.

This clonotype was recorded a few times. The CDR3 coding sequence is TGCAGTGCTAGAGGCGGGTACGAGAGCACAGATACGCAGTATTTT. Its translation is CSARGGYESTDTQYF. This chain joins TRBV20-1 and TRBJ2-3, with TRBD2 as a possible D gene (5 bases). The CDR3 extends over 15 amino acids. Trimming took off 1 base at V and 0 bases at J, with 11 bases between the two ends. Germline V gives CDR1 DFQATT, CDR2 SNEGSKA (reference sequence).

This clonotype was detected only a few times. V and J are TRBV6-5 and TRBJ1-3; D is ambiguous. Trimming pared 0 bases from V and 0 bases from J, leaving 6 bases between. The CDR3 extends over 15 amino acids. Germline CDR1 and CDR2: MNHEY and SVGAGI. The CDR3 is CASSYSINSGNTIYF. CDR3 in DNA: TGTGCCAGCAGTTACTCGATTAACTCTGGAAACACCATATATTTT.

This clonotype has at least ten counts. The rearrangement links TRBV9 to TRBJ2-7; TRBD1 is a possible D gene (6 bases). Germline V gene lookup returns CDR1 SGDLS and CDR2 YYNGEE. Between the trimmed V and J ends, which lost 0 bases and 5 bases, there was a span of 15 bases. This CDR3 is 15 amino acids long. Here the CDR3 reads CASSVAPGVVHEQYF. The CDR3 DNA sequence: TGTGCCAGCAGCGTAGCGCCAGGGGTTGTCCACGAGCAGTACTTC.

The chain links TRBV6-2 or TRBV6-3 to TRBJ1-5; D unresolved. V dropped 0 bases and J dropped 6 bases, with 6 bases sitting between them. The germline gives CDR1 MNHEY, CDR2 SVGEGT. The CDR3 contains 13 residues. In DNA, the CDR3 is TGTGCCAGCAGTTACTCGAAATCTCAGCCCCAGCATTTT. This sequence encodes CASSYSKSQPQHF.

This chain uses TRBV2 with TRBJ2-7, with D perhaps TRBD2 (7 bases). The germline V gene has CDR1 SNHLY and CDR2 FYNNEI. This CDR3 spans 13 amino acids. Trimming removed 8 bases from V and 5 bases from J, with 16 bases in between. The DNA of the CDR3 is TGTGCCAGCTTCGGGGGGCTTCTAGACGAGCAGTACTTC. This sequence encodes CASFGGLLDEQYF.

This clonotype was seen a handful of times. The rearrangement joins TRBV29-1 to TRBJ1-2, with no clear D. Germline values: CDR1 SQVTM, CDR2 ANQGSEA. The CDR3 length is 13 residues. The V gene lost 1 base and the J gene lost 1 base, with 7 bases spanning the gap. The CDR3 is CSVEVQINYGYTF. In DNA form, the CDR3 reads TGCAGCGTTGAAGTACAGATTAACTATGGCTACACCTTC.

This clonotype was observed many times. The rearrangement links TRBV27 to TRBJ2-2; D unclear. Germline V gives CDR1 MNHEY, CDR2 SMNVEV (reference sequence). The V and J ends lost 8 bases and 5 bases respectively, with 9 bases between them. The CDR3 is 12 residues long. CDR3 DNA: TGTGCCAGCGGTAAAAGGACCGGGGAGCTGTTTTTT. Protein: CASGKRTGELFF.

This clonotype was counted a single time. This chain links TRBV12-3 or TRBV12-4 with TRBJ2-6; TRBD1 matches 8 bases. CDR3 length: 19 residues. CDR3 sequence: CTISLRRRGLSTGANVLTF. The CDR3 nucleotides read TGTACCATCAGTTTACGCCGCAGGGGGCTATCTACTGGGGCCAACGTCCTGACTTTC.

This clonotype was picked up many times. The V and J genes are TRBV29-1 and TRBJ2-1, with D possibly TRBD1 on 6 matching bases. CDR1 and CDR2 (germline): SQVTM, ANQGSEA. Deletions cut 6 bases from V and 4 bases from J, with 16 bases between. CDR3 length: 14 residues. CDR3 nucleotide sequence: TGCAGCGTGACCGGAACAGGGCAATACAATGAGCAGTTCTTC. It encodes CSVTGTGQYNEQFF.

The chain combines TRBV20-1 with TRBJ2-3; 12 positions match TRBD2. The germline V gene encodes CDR1 DFQATT and CDR2 SNEGSKA (reference sequence). The CDR3 spans 17 residues. V gave up 1 base and J gave up 1 base; unmatched junction bases: 6. In DNA form, the CDR3 reads TGCAGTGCTAGAGCTAGCGGGAGGGCCGGTGGCACAGATACGCAGTATTTT. Residues: CSARASGRAGGTDTQYF.

This chain uses TRBV28 with TRBJ2-7, with TRBD2 as a possible D gene (6 bases). The V gene lost 5 bases and the J gene lost 4 bases, with 9 bases spanning the gap. CDR1 MDHEN and CDR2 SYDVKM come from the germline V gene. This CDR3 is 12 amino acids long. The DNA for the CDR3 is TGTGCCAGCAGTAAAGGGACTTACGAGCAGTACTTC. As protein: CASSKGTYEQYF.

This clonotype was seen repeatedly, ten times or more. This chain joins TRBV5-1 and TRBJ1-1; D is ambiguous. The CDR3 totals 14 residues. Deletions cut 0 bases from V and 1 base from J, with 7 bases between. Germline values: CDR1 SGHRS, CDR2 YFSETQ. CDR3 in amino acids: CASSLVGWNTEAFF. Written as DNA, the CDR3 is TGCGCCAGCAGCTTGGTCGGGTGGAACACTGAAGCTTTCTTT.

This clonotype turned up a few times. The rearrangement uses TRBV29-1 and TRBJ2-7, with D possibly matching TRBD1 (7 bases). Germline CDR1 SQVTM, CDR2 ANQGSEA. Trimming pared 1 base from V and 3 bases from J, leaving 13 bases between. The CDR3 sequence is 14 residues long. CDR3 coding DNA: TGCAGCGTTGAAGGACAGGGAGGAATCTACGAGCAGTACTTC. This encodes CSVEGQGGIYEQYF.

The V and J genes are TRBV5-5 and TRBJ2-3, with 8 bases that match TRBD2. Germline V gives CDR1 SGHKS, CDR2 YYEKEE (reference sequence). The CDR3 totals 14 residues. Losses at the gene ends were 6 bases for V and 3 bases for J; bases not matched to a gene: 6. The CDR3: CASTLAGTTDTQYF. The DNA for the CDR3 is TGTGCCAGCACATTAGCGGGAACTACAGATACGCAGTATTTT. Drawing the rest from reference TRBV5-5 and TRBJ2-3, the complete variable domain is DAGVTQSPTHLIKTRGQQVTLRCSPISGHKSVSWYQQVLGQGPQFIFQYYEKEERGRGNFPDRFSARQFPNYSSELNVNALLLGDSALYLCASTLAGTTDTQYFGPGTRLTVL.

The rearrangement uses TRBV6-5 and TRBJ1-1; no firm D call. The CDR3 runs to 14 residues. The germline V gene has CDR1 MNHEY and CDR2 SVGAGI. Trimming removed 2 bases at V and 1 base at J, with 8 bases between. For the CDR3, the DNA is TGTGCCAGCAGTTACGCGCCAGAGAACACTGAAGCTTTCTTT. It is translated as CASSYAPENTEAFF.

This clonotype was counted a few times. The chain is built from TRBV7-9 and TRBJ2-1, with D perhaps given as TRBD1 or TRBD2 (6 bases each). There are 15 residues in the CDR3. CDR1 is SEHNR, CDR2 FQNEAQ, per germline (reference sequence). V lost 5 bases to trimming and J lost 5 bases, with 16 bases between them. The CDR3 nucleotides read TGTGCCAGCAGCCCACAGGGCCAGCGGGACAATGAGCAGTTCTTC. Its protein product is CASSPQGQRDNEQFF.

This clonotype was counted a few times. V gene TRBV4-2 combines with J gene TRBJ2-3; TRBD2 aligns across 13 bases. The CDR3 extends over 20 amino acids. Germline CDR1 reads LGHNA; CDR2 reads YNFKEQ. The junction had 12 bases not matched to a gene; V was cut back by 0 bases and J by 3 bases. The CDR3 here is CASSQERPRLAGGTTDTQYF. DNA of the CDR3: TGTGCCAGCAGCCAAGAAAGACCGAGACTAGCGGGAGGAACGACAGATACGCAGTATTTT.

This clonotype was observed a handful of times. This rearrangement joins TRBV7-9 to TRBJ2-2; D perhaps matches TRBD1 (6 bases). This CDR3 contains 15 residues. The ends were cut back, 6 bases at V and 6 bases at J, with 17 bases in the middle. Looked up from germline, CDR1 is SEHNR and CDR2 is FQNEAQ (reference sequence). This chain's CDR3 is CASRRNRVLPGELFF. CDR3 coding DNA: TGTGCCAGCAGACGAAACAGGGTCCTTCCCGGGGAGCTGTTTTTT.